This entry lists 20 T cell receptor beta chains sequenced from one sample in a study of blood T cell repertoires in COVID-19. Clones were sequenced by immunoSEQ multiplex PCR, and TCRdb holds only the in-frame ones, with some missing. The sample holds 120,000 or so clones, less than 90% seen once. Sequencing was done on a sample of peripheral blood. Receptors were obtained from an older man with acute or convalescent COVID-19.

This chain connects TRBV7-3 to TRBJ2-7, with D perhaps TRBD2 (5 bases). CDR1 is SGHTA, CDR2 FQGTGA, per germline. CDR3 length equals 10 residues. Trimming removed 10 bases at V and 7 bases at J, with 11 bases between. The CDR3 coding sequence is TGTGCCACCACTCGCGGGGAGCAGTACTTC. Translation gives CATTRGEQYF.

As to this clone: Additional DNA sequences in this sample encode the identical CDR3. The V gene is TRBV5-4, the J gene TRBJ1-1; 9 nucleotides line up with TRBD1. From germline, CDR1 is SGHNT and CDR2 YYREEE (reference sequence). V was pared by 2 bases and J by 3 bases, with 2 bases of the junction left unmatched. CDR3 size: 14 residues. CDR3: CASSFDRGYTEAFF. In DNA, the CDR3 is TGTGCCAGCAGCTTCGACAGGGGGTACACTGAAGCTTTCTTT.

The chain links TRBV5-5 to TRBJ1-5, with D perhaps TRBD1 (6 bases). V shed 4 bases and J shed 6 bases, with 17 bases lying between them. In germline, CDR1 is SGHKS, CDR2 YYEKEE (reference sequence). This CDR3 spans 15 amino acids. In DNA, the CDR3 is TGTGCCAGCAGCCCGGAGCGGGGGCAGGGTCAGCCCCAGCATTTT. Its translation is CASSPERGQGQPQHF.

This clone was seen only once. The chain uses TRBV6-5 and TRBJ2-1; 9 bases align to TRBD2. The CDR3 is 14 residues long. V gave up 0 bases and J gave up 9 bases; unmatched junction bases: 3. Germline V gene sequence: CDR1 MNHEY, CDR2 SVGAGI. The CDR3 here is CASSYSGLASEQFF. As DNA, the CDR3 is TGTGCCAGCAGTTACTCGGGACTAGCCTCTGAGCAGTTCTTC.

The table lists this clone with a few counts. This chain joins TRBV5-4 and TRBJ1-4; 9 positions agree with TRBD1. V shed 3 bases and J 8 bases; nucleotides not matched to a gene: 5. The CDR3 contains 14 residues. Per germline, CDR1 SGHNT and CDR2 YYREEE (reference sequence). CDR3 nucleotide sequence: TGTGCCAGCAGCTCGGGACAGGGAGGAGAAAAACTGTTTTTT. Protein sequence: CASSSGQGGEKLFF.

The chain is built from TRBV5-4 and TRBJ2-3, with 9 bases that match TRBD2. The junction had 5 bases not matched to a gene; V was cut back by 2 bases and J by 4 bases. The V gene's germline CDR1 is SGHNT and CDR2 YYREEE (reference sequence). There are 15 residues in the CDR3. The CDR3 coding sequence is TGTGCCAGCAGCTTCCAGCGGGGGGAATCAGATACGCAGTATTTT. The encoded protein is CASSFQRGESDTQYF.

The chain has TRBV27 and TRBJ2-7; TRBD1 matches at 7 bases. V shed 3 bases, J shed 2 bases, and the junction held 10 bases outside the gene matches. The CDR3 has 16 amino acids. Germline V lookup: CDR1 MNHEY, CDR2 SMNVEV (reference sequence). CDR3 nucleotide sequence: TGTGCCAGCAGTTTCCAAAGGAAAGGGGGCCCCTACGAGCAGTACTTC. Its translation is CASSFQRKGGPYEQYF.

The CDR3 region has the DNA TGTGCCAGCAGCAAGTCGGACAGGAGGAATGAGCAGTTCTTC. Its protein product is CASSKSDRRNEQFF. The rearrangement joins TRBV6-5 to TRBJ2-1, with TRBD1 identical over 7 bases. CDR1 and CDR2 from the germline V gene are MNHEY and SVGAGI. The CDR3 is 14 amino acids. V gave up 6 bases and J gave up 7 bases; unmatched junction bases: 9.

The chain combines TRBV15 with TRBJ2-5; possibly TRBD2 for D (6 bases). V lost 1 base, J lost 0 bases, and 6 bases lay in between. The CDR3 totals 14 residues. Germline CDR1 LNHNV, CDR2 YYDKDF (reference sequence). The CDR3 spells CATSRGLDQETQYF. The CDR3 coding sequence is TGTGCCACCAGCAGAGGACTAGACCAAGAGACCCAGTACTTC.

This clone has only a few counts. The chain combines TRBV2 with TRBJ1-1; no definite D call. The CDR3 is 11 amino acids. V was pared by 5 bases and J by 8 bases, with 9 bases between. Germline V CDR1 and CDR2: SNHLY, FYNNEI. CDR3 sequence reads: CASSSAREAFF. CDR3 sequence (DNA): TGTGCCAGCAGTTCCGCCAGAGAAGCTTTCTTT.

The CDR3 coding sequence is TGTGCCAGCAGTGAAAGGGCAGGGGATACTGAAGCTTTCTTT. Residues: CASSERAGDTEAFF. The chain joins TRBV6-1 to TRBJ1-1, with D possibly TRBD1 on 6 matching bases. The CDR3 totals 14 residues. Trimming removed 2 bases at V and 5 bases at J, with 12 bases between. The germline gives CDR1 MNHNS, CDR2 SASEGT.

This clone has a handful of counts. This chain uses TRBV4-1 with TRBJ2-3; D might be TRBD2 (6 bases). The CDR3 consists of 18 residues. The V and J ends lost 0 bases and 2 bases respectively, with 18 bases between them. Per the germline V gene, CDR1 is MGHRA and CDR2 is YSYEKL. The CDR3 bases are TGCGCCAGCAGCCAAGACCCTCAACGGGGGTCATACACAGATACGCAGTATTTT. Its protein is CASSQDPQRGSYTDTQYF.

The CDR3 DNA follows: TGTGCCAGCACTTTCACGACAGCTTCTAATGAAAAACTGTTTTTT. It encodes CASTFTTASNEKLFF. The rearrangement links TRBV5-5 to TRBJ1-4; a possible D gene is TRBD1 (5 bases). CDR1 is SGHKS, CDR2 YYEKEE, per germline (reference sequence). Trimming cost V 6 bases and J 3 bases, with 15 bases left between them. The CDR3 runs to 15 residues.

The gene calls are TRBV10-1 and TRBJ1-2; D remains unclear. Germline values: CDR1 WNHNN, CDR2 SYGVQD (reference sequence). Trimming left V 6 bases short and J 4 bases short, with 12 bases between. The CDR3 is made up of 13 amino acids. The CDR3 DNA is TGCGCCAGCAGCCCTCTCCTCGGCTATGGCTACACCTTC. Its protein is CASSPLLGYGYTF.

This clone has just a few counts. The chain links TRBV2 to TRBJ1-1, with unresolved D. The CDR3 extends over 12 amino acids. Trimming removed 8 bases from V and 1 base from J, with 8 bases in between. Germline CDR1 SNHLY, CDR2 FYNNEI. CDR3 protein: CASWAANTEAFF. In DNA form, the CDR3 reads TGTGCCAGCTGGGCAGCGAACACTGAAGCTTTCTTT.

The chain couples TRBV5-4 to TRBJ1-4; D not resolved. V was cut by 3 bases and J by 2 bases, with 8 bases left in between. Germline V gene data show CDR1 as SGHNT and CDR2 as YYREEE (reference sequence). The CDR3 consists of 14 residues. The CDR3 reads CASSSGLTNEKLFF. CDR3 bases: TGTGCCAGCAGCTCCGGTCTGACTAATGAAAAACTGTTTTTT.

The rearrangement uses TRBV6-5 and TRBJ2-6; D unresolved. The CDR3 contains 16 residues. V was shortened by 0 bases and J by 3 bases, with 9 bases between the two germline ends. Germline V lookup: CDR1 MNHEY, CDR2 SVGAGI. The CDR3 sequence is CASSYSRLIGANVLTF. Written as DNA, the CDR3 is TGTGCCAGCAGTTACTCGAGGCTGATTGGGGCCAACGTCCTGACTTTC.

This clone has only a few counts. This sequence joins TRBV4-1 and TRBJ1-1; 9 bases line up with TRBD1. Per germline, CDR1 MGHRA and CDR2 YSYEKL. The CDR3 contains 18 residues. Germline trimming cut 5 bases from V and 0 bases from J; bases unmatched to any gene: 13. Written as DNA, the CDR3 is TGCGCCAGCAGCTTGGGGACAGGGATCCCTCTGATGAACACTGAAGCTTTCTTT. It encodes CASSLGTGIPLMNTEAFF.

This CDR3 is CASSQDSPGGAFF. The CDR3 DNA reads TGTGCCAGCAGCCAAGATTCCCCCGGGGGGGCTTTCTTC. The chain carries TRBV3-1 (or the pseudogene TRBV3-2) and TRBJ2-1, with TRBD2 matching over 8 bases. Germline lookup yields CDR1 LGHDT and CDR2 YNNKEL (reference sequence). The length of the CDR3 is 13 residues. Trimming cost V 0 bases and J 16 bases; bases outside gene matches: 8.

This clone occurred a few times. The CDR3 nucleotides read TGCGCCAGCAGCTCCCAGACAGGGGTCACCGGGGAGCTGTTTTTT. This translates into CASSSQTGVTGELFF. The rearrangement links TRBV5-1 to TRBJ2-2; TRBD1 matches at 8 bases. Trimming took 3 bases from V and 4 from J; bases not matched to a gene: 5. The CDR3 covers 15 residues. Germline assignment: CDR1 SGHRS and CDR2 YFSETQ. The complete variable domain, with remaining parts taken from reference TRBV5-1 and TRBJ2-2, reads KAGVTQTPRYLIKTRGQQVTLSCSPISGHRSVSWYQQTPGQGLQFLFEYFSETQRNKGNFPGRFSGRQFSNSRSEMNVSTLELGDSALYLCASSSQTGVTGELFFGEGSRLTVL.